The 18 T cell receptor beta chains presented below share a single source sample, sequenced in a study of blood T cell repertoires in COVID-19. The repertoire was sequenced with immunoSEQ multiplex PCR; TCRdb's copy has only in-frame clones and lacks some. The sample records tens of thousands of clones, about four fifths being singletons. Material: peripheral blood. The receptors derive from a middle-aged man with active COVID-19.

This clone was counted once. The V gene is TRBV11-3, the J gene TRBJ2-2, with 13 bases lining up with TRBD2. V shed 5 bases, J shed 7 bases, and the junction held 7 bases outside the gene matches. CDR3 length equals 16 residues. Per germline, CDR1 SGHNT and CDR2 YENEEA. The CDR3 sequence is CASSPTSGGANGELFF. The CDR3 nucleotides are TGTGCCAGCAGCCCAACTAGCGGGGGGGCAAACGGGGAGCTGTTTTTT.

V and J are TRBV5-1 and TRBJ1-3; no reliable D call. Germline V gene data show CDR1 as SGHRS and CDR2 as YFSETQ. The CDR3 is made up of 14 amino acids. V was cut by 0 bases and J by 2 bases, with 6 bases left in between. This chain's CDR3 is CASSLDGTGNTIYF. For the CDR3, the DNA is TGCGCCAGCAGCTTGGATGGCACTGGAAACACCATATATTTT.

This clone turned up a few times. This rearrangement joins TRBV5-6 to TRBJ2-7; D might be TRBD2 (7 bases). The V and J ends lost 1 base and 5 bases respectively, with 10 bases between them. This CDR3 is 13 amino acids long. CDR1 and CDR2 from the germline V gene are SGHDT and YYEEEE. The chain's CDR3 is CASSLRGANEQYF. The CDR3 coding sequence is TGTGCCAGCAGCTTGCGGGGGGCCAACGAGCAGTACTTC. Filled out from reference TRBV5-6 and TRBJ2-7, the complete variable domain reads DAGVTQSPTHLIKTRGQQVTLRCSPKSGHDTVSWYQQALGQGPQFIFQYYEEEERQRGNFPDRFSGHQFPNYSSELNVNALLLGDSALYLCASSLRGANEQYFGPGTRLTVT.

This clone was seen only a few times. The genes are TRBV10-3 and TRBJ1-3, with unresolved D. This CDR3 contains 14 residues. V lost 8 bases and J 0 bases, leaving 11 bases between the germline ends. CDR1 and CDR2 (germline): ENHRY, SYGVKD. CDR3 sequence reads: CAIAGSFSGNTIYF. The DNA for the CDR3 is TGTGCCATCGCTGGCAGTTTCTCTGGAAACACCATATATTTT.

This clone appeared once. This chain uses TRBV4-1 with TRBJ1-2; unclear D gene. V lost 3 bases to trimming and J lost 8 bases, with 13 bases between them. The germline gives CDR1 MGHRA, CDR2 YSYEKL. CDR3 length: 13 amino acids. The CDR3 loop reads CASSHPRSRGYTF. In DNA, the CDR3 is TGCGCCAGCAGCCATCCCCGGTCGAGGGGCTACACCTTC.

V usage is TRBV5-1 and J usage is TRBJ1-1; TRBD1 aligns across 7 bases. The V gene's germline CDR1 is SGHRS and CDR2 YFSETQ. This CDR3 is built from 15 residues. V shed 0 bases, J shed 4 bases, and the junction held 6 bases outside the gene matches. In nucleotides, the CDR3 is TGCGCCAGCAGCTTGGATGGGGACAGATTCACTGAAGCTTTCTTT. Its protein is CASSLDGDRFTEAFF. The full variable domain, its missing parts supplied by reference TRBV5-1 and TRBJ1-1, is KAGVTQTPRYLIKTRGQQVTLSCSPISGHRSVSWYQQTPGQGLQFLFEYFSETQRNKGNFPGRFSGRQFSNSRSEMNVSTLELGDSALYLCASSLDGDRFTEAFFGQGTRLTVV.

The chain recombines TRBV12-3 or TRBV12-4 with TRBJ1-1, with D tentatively TRBD1 (6 bases). Deletions cut 6 bases from V and 0 bases from J, with 8 bases between. The CDR3 has 13 amino acids. Here the CDR3 reads CASRGTLNTEAFF. The CDR3 DNA sequence: TGTGCCAGCAGAGGGACACTGAACACTGAAGCTTTCTTT.

The chain uses TRBV5-1 and TRBJ2-1; 7 nucleotides line up with TRBD2. The CDR3 extends over 17 amino acids. CDR1 is SGHRS and CDR2 is YFSETQ in the germline V gene. V was pared by 1 base and J by 7 bases, with 14 bases of the junction left unmatched. Here the CDR3 reads CASSLRSAGERFNEQFF. In nucleotides, the CDR3 is TGCGCCAGCAGCTTGAGGTCGGCGGGAGAGAGGTTTAATGAGCAGTTCTTC.

The chain's CDR3 is CASSFAARYGYTF. As DNA, the CDR3 is TGTGCCAGTAGTTTCGCCGCGAGGTATGGCTACACCTTC. This sequence joins TRBV19 and TRBJ1-2, with unresolved D. Germline V gene data show CDR1 as LNHDA and CDR2 as SQIVND (reference sequence). Trimming removed 5 bases at V and 5 bases at J, with 12 bases between. The CDR3 runs 13 residues.

The chain joins TRBV3-1 (or the pseudogene TRBV3-2) to TRBJ1-6; TRBD1 matches 7 bases. Germline CDR1 and CDR2: LGHDT and YNNKEL (reference sequence). The CDR3 extends over 13 amino acids. J lost 10 bases, V lost 6 bases, and 6 bases had no gene match. CDR3 sequence reads: CASRLTGASPLHF. The CDR3, as DNA: TGTGCCAGCAGACTTACAGGGGCCTCACCCCTCCACTTT.

The chain uses TRBV5-4 and TRBJ2-7; TRBD1 agrees at 9 bases. Germline-derived CDR1 and CDR2 are SGHNT and YYREEE (reference sequence). There are 14 residues in the CDR3. V was pared by 2 bases and J by 4 bases, with 4 bases of the junction left unmatched. The CDR3 reads CASSFLGQGYEQYF. The CDR3 coding sequence is TGTGCCAGCAGCTTCCTGGGACAGGGATACGAGCAGTACTTC.

The J gene is TRBJ2-7, the V gene TRBV3-1 (or the pseudogene TRBV3-2); the D gene is possibly TRBD2 (7 bases). Germline CDR1 is LGHDT and CDR2 is YNNKEL (reference sequence). With 0 bases removed from V and 0 bases from J, the gap between germline ends came to 9 bases. The CDR3 is 15 amino acids. Written as DNA, the CDR3 is TGTGCCAGCAGCCAAGACGGGGGGCGCTCCTACGAGCAGTACTTC. Translating it yields CASSQDGGRSYEQYF.

The table lists this clone with a few counts. This chain uses TRBV4-1 with TRBJ2-7, with D perhaps matching TRBD1 (5 bases). This CDR3 comprises 15 residues. Trimming left V 2 bases short and J 0 bases short, with 11 bases between. In germline, CDR1 is MGHRA, CDR2 YSYEKL. CDR3 DNA: TGCGCCAGCAGCCAACCAACAGGTAGCTCCTACGAGCAGTACTTC. The encoded protein is CASSQPTGSSYEQYF.

The V call is TRBV9, the J call TRBJ2-1; tentatively, D is TRBD2 (6 bases). The CDR3 consists of 15 residues. Trimming cost V 3 bases and J 3 bases, with 13 bases left between them. CDR1 is SGDLS, CDR2 YYNGEE, per germline. CDR3 residues: CASSATSNYYNEQFF. CDR3 DNA: TGTGCCAGCAGCGCTACTAGCAATTACTACAATGAGCAGTTCTTC.

This chain joins TRBV12-3 or TRBV12-4 and TRBJ2-7; 11 nucleotides align to TRBD1. With V trimmed by 6 bases and J by 6 bases, 4 bases remained unmatched. The CDR3 contains 13 residues. CDR3 loop: CASSPGQGVEQYF. CDR3 coding DNA: TGTGCCAGCAGCCCGGGACAGGGGGTCGAGCAGTACTTC.

The genes are TRBV5-1 and TRBJ2-7; 8 nucleotides line up with TRBD2. V lost 4 bases, J lost 6 bases, and 6 bases stayed unmatched. This CDR3 contains 13 residues. CDR1 SGHRS and CDR2 YFSETQ come from the germline V gene. In DNA form, the CDR3 reads TGCGCCAGCAGCAATGGACTAGCAGCCGAGCAGTACTTC. Translation gives CASSNGLAAEQYF.

The V call is TRBV28, the J call TRBJ2-7; TRBD1 matches 7 bases. Unmatched junction bases numbered 10, after V lost 5 bases and J lost 12 bases. This CDR3 contains 12 residues. The germline CDR1 and CDR2 sequences are MDHEN and SYDVKM. CDR3 bases: TGTGCCAGCAGTCCGATTTGGACAGGTCTGTACTTC. This encodes CASSPIWTGLYF. The full variable domain, completed using reference TRBV28 and TRBJ2-7, is DVKVTQSSRYLVKRTGEKVFLECVQDMDHENMFWYRQDPGLGLRLIYFSYDVKMKEKGDIPEGYSVSREKKERFSLILESASTNQTSMYLCASSPIWTGLYFGPGTRLTVT.

This chain uses TRBV19 with TRBJ1-2, with unresolved D. The CDR3 consists of 13 residues. V dropped 5 bases and J dropped 8 bases, with 15 bases sitting between them. CDR1 LNHDA and CDR2 SQIVND come from the germline V gene (reference sequence). For the CDR3, the DNA is TGTGCCAGTAGTCACGACTGGCGAAGCGGCTACACCTTC. The encoded protein is CASSHDWRSGYTF.